Listed below are T cell receptor beta chains from one sample, sequenced in a study of T cell repertoires in cytomegalovirus infection. TCRdb reprocessed the reads with MiXCR, giving one entry per CDR3 protein. The sample holds around 120,000 distinct CDR3 sequences, approximately 45% seen once. Antigen specificity for these receptors is unknown. Sequenced here: CD8+ T cells from cultured PBMCs, sampled from culture after CMV antigen stimulation. These receptor sequences come from a human donor in good health (CMV status not recorded). Some clones in this sample may be carry-over from other donors' samples. Both conserved end residues are part of each CDR3. A D gene is named only where the DNA matches it firmly. The size of a clone is reported for some rows only, either as once, few or many, or as a class for expanded clones.

clone_size,j_call,d_call,v_call,cdr3_aa,cdr3_nt
few,TRBJ1-1,NA,TRBV11-1,CASSLGAGGIEAFF,TGTGCCAGCAGCTTAGGAGCAGGAGGAATCGAAGCTTTCTTT
NA,TRBJ1-2,NA,TRBV20-1,CRGWSRRSSPDGYTF,TGCAGGGGGTGGAGTCGACGGTCCTCACCCGACGGCTACACCTTC
NA,TRBJ2-1,TRBD2,TRBV12-3/TRBV12-4,CASSRTSGGSNEQFF,TGTGCCAGCAGCCGTACTAGCGGGGGGAGTAATGAGCAGTTCTTC
NA,TRBJ2-3,NA,TRBV29-1,CSVERLGEGVSTDTQYF,TGCAGCGTTGAAAGGCTTGGTGAGGGGGTTAGCACAGATACGCAGTATTTT
NA,TRBJ1-1,NA,TRBV5-1,CASSLGVGLPNTEAFF,TGCGCCAGCAGCTTGGGAGTCGGACTACCGAACACTGAAGCTTTCTTT
many,TRBJ1-2,NA,TRBV19,CASSMERKRSYGYTF,TGTGCCAGTAGTATGGAGAGAAAGAGAAGCTATGGCTACACCTTC
many,TRBJ2-5,NA,TRBV7-8,CASSFGLAAQETQYF,TGTGCCAGCAGCTTCGGGTTGGCGGCCCAAGAGACCCAGTACTTC
many,TRBJ2-6,NA,TRBV28,CASSPYPGANVLTF,TGTGCCAGCAGCCCCTACCCGGGGGCCAACGTCCTGACTTTC
few,TRBJ2-7,NA,TRBV7-2,CASSLEAYVYEQYF,TGTGCCAGCAGCTTAGAAGCCTACGTCTACGAGCAGTACTTC
few,TRBJ1-5,NA,TRBV7-6,CASSLEVQPQHF,TGTGCCAGCAGCTTAGAGGTTCAGCCCCAGCATTTT
NA,TRBJ2-3,NA,TRBV7-6,CASSPGPGREDTQYF,TGTGCCAGCAGCCCCGGTCCCGGACGCGAAGATACGCAGTATTTT
many,TRBJ1-5,TRBD1,TRBV7-8,CASSADRGPSQPQHF,TGTGCCAGCAGCGCCGACAGGGGGCCCTCTCAGCCCCAGCATTTT
NA,TRBJ2-1,NA,TRBV5-6,CASSFGISSYNEQFF,TGTGCCAGCAGCTTTGGAATAAGCTCCTACAATGAGCAGTTCTTC
NA,TRBJ2-1,NA,TRBV6-5,CASSADISEHNEQFF,TGTGCCAGCAGCGCGGACATCTCCGAACATAATGAGCAGTTCTTC
NA,TRBJ1-5,NA,TRBV27,CASSDGQRSHSNQPQHF,TGTGCCAGCAGTGACGGACAGAGAAGCCATAGCAATCAGCCCCAGCATTTT
few,TRBJ1-3,NA,TRBV7-8,CASSAHASGGRGNTIYF,TGTGCCAGCAGCGCCCACGCGAGCGGGGGGCGAGGAAACACCATATATTTT
NA,TRBJ2-1,NA,TRBV7-9,CASSLARVSYNEQFF,TGTGCCAGCAGCTTAGCGCGGGTATCCTACAATGAGCAGTTCTTC
NA,TRBJ2-5,NA,TRBV7-1,CASSHPRSKETQYF,TGTGCCAGCAGCCACCCCCGGTCTAAAGAGACCCAGTACTTC
NA,TRBJ1-5,TRBD1,TRBV12-3/TRBV12-4,CASSRDSGDQPQHF,TGTGCCAGCAGTCGGGACAGCGGTGATCAGCCCCAGCATTTT
few,TRBJ2-5,TRBD2,TRBV2,CASSEESTSDQETQYF,TGTGCCAGCAGTGAAGAATCGACTAGCGATCAAGAGACCCAGTACTTC
NA,TRBJ1-2,NA,TRBV4-1,CASSQDPPLATNYGYTF,TGCGCCAGCAGCCAAGATCCACCCCTAGCTACTAACTATGGCTACACCTTC
many,TRBJ1-5,TRBD1,TRBV28,CASSRVGTEYSNQPQHF,TGTGCCAGCAGCCGTGTCGGGACAGAATATAGCAATCAGCCCCAGCATTTT
many,TRBJ1-2,NA,TRBV27,CASSLTENYGYTF,TGTGCCAGCAGTTTAACAGAGAACTATGGCTACACCTTC
many,TRBJ1-1,NA,TRBV7-3,CASSLYAGNTEAFF,TGTGCCAGCAGCTTATATGCAGGGAACACTGAAGCTTTCTTT
few,TRBJ2-1,NA,TRBV12-3/TRBV12-4,CASSFVSYNEQFF,TGTGCCAGCAGTTTCGTCAGTTACAATGAGCAGTTCTTC
many,TRBJ2-7,TRBD2,TRBV7-2,CASSSWPSGDDEQYF,TGTGCCAGCAGCTCCTGGCCTAGCGGGGACGACGAGCAGTACTTC